The 27 T cell receptor beta chains presented below share a single source sample, sequenced in a study of T cell responses to AZD1222 COVID-19 vaccine. Assay used: immunoSEQ multiplex PCR; TCRdb lists only in-frame clones, some missing. This table has fewer than 100,000 clones, more than 70% appearing once. The specimen was peripheral blood, collected 28 days after the second AZD1222 dose. The source is an adult who received the AZD1222 COVID-19 vaccine.

The chain combines TRBV5-4 with TRBJ1-6; D is unclear. This CDR3 contains 17 residues. The germline V gene has CDR1 SGHNT and CDR2 YYREEE (reference sequence). V was shortened by 0 bases and J by 0 bases, with 10 bases between the two germline ends. CDR3 in amino acids: CASSLEKWGSYNSPLHF. The CDR3 DNA follows: TGTGCCAGCAGCTTGGAAAAATGGGGCTCCTATAATTCACCCCTCCACTTT.

This chain joins TRBV6-6 and TRBJ2-7; D might be TRBD2 (5 bases). The germline gives CDR1 MNHNY, CDR2 SVGAGI (reference sequence). CDR3 size: 12 residues. V was pared by 2 bases and J by 5 bases, with 7 bases between. The CDR3 protein is CASSYRGDEQYF. CDR3 nucleotides: TGTGCCAGCAGTTACCGGGGAGACGAGCAGTACTTC.

The sample holds one count of this clone. The rearrangement uses TRBV7-9 and TRBJ1-6; possibly TRBD1 for D (6 bases). This CDR3 comprises 15 residues. Germline CDR1 SEHNR, CDR2 FQNEAQ (reference sequence). Trimming left V 1 base short and J 10 bases short, with 14 bases between. This chain's CDR3 is CASSLGSGEHSPLHF. The CDR3 bases are TGTGCCAGCAGCTTAGGTTCAGGGGAACACTCACCCCTCCACTTT.

The chain employs TRBV5-1 and TRBJ1-3, with D perhaps matching TRBD1 (6 bases). The CDR3 is 16 residues long. Germline V CDR1 and CDR2: SGHRS, YFSETQ. Trimming removed 7 bases from V and 2 bases from J, with 19 bases in between. As DNA, the CDR3 is TGCGCCAGCCAAACCGGGACACCGGTCCCTGGAAACACCATATATTTT. It is translated as CASQTGTPVPGNTIYF.

The chain joins TRBV9 to TRBJ2-1, with TRBD2 matching over 7 bases. This CDR3 spans 18 amino acids. From germline, CDR1 is SGDLS and CDR2 YYNGEE. V lost 4 bases and J lost 4; bases outside the gene matches: 17. The CDR3 bases are TGTGCCAGCAGCCCCGTCGGTAGGGCGGGAGATGGGTACAATGAGCAGTTCTTC. It specifies CASSPVGRAGDGYNEQFF.

The chain uses TRBV18 and TRBJ2-1; 7 nucleotides match TRBD2. Germline V gives CDR1 KGHSH, CDR2 LQKENI. This CDR3 comprises 16 residues. The junction had 12 bases not matched to a gene; V was cut back by 3 bases and J by 7 bases. The CDR3 nucleotides read TGTGCCAGCTCACCCCCGCTTGCGGGGGATGTTAATGAGCAGTTCTTC. Protein product: CASSPPLAGDVNEQFF.

This chain links TRBV29-1 with TRBJ2-7, with no clear D. This CDR3 is 12 amino acids long. Germline CDR1 and CDR2: SQVTM and ANQGSEA. V was shortened by 4 bases and J by 4 bases, with 11 bases between the two germline ends. The CDR3 protein is CSVARGLYEQYF. CDR3 nucleotides: TGCAGCGTTGCCCGAGGCTTGTACGAGCAGTACTTC.

The chain carries TRBV21-1 and TRBJ1-2; the table names TRBD1, a call not compared with the DNA. TRBV21-1 is reported as a pseudogene. The CDR3 has 14 amino acids. In DNA, the CDR3 is TGTGCCAGCAGCAATAGGAAAGGGGGCAAGAGTTACACCTTC. Its protein product is CASSNRKGGKSYTF.

This clone was counted once. This CDR3 reads CASSLGQIMNTEAFF. The CDR3 DNA reads as TGTGCCAGCAGCCTCGGACAGATTATGAACACTGAAGCTTTCTTT. The J gene is TRBJ1-1, the V gene TRBV3-1 (or the pseudogene TRBV3-2); D might be TRBD1 (6 bases). The V end lost 4 bases, the J end lost 0 bases, and 12 bases lay between the germline ends. Germline CDR1 and CDR2: LGHDT and YNNKEL (reference sequence). This CDR3 is built from 15 residues.

The chain couples TRBV28 to TRBJ1-4, with a possible D match to TRBD1 (6 bases). CDR1 is MDHEN and CDR2 is SYDVKM in the germline V gene. The germline V and J ends were trimmed by 3 bases and 5 bases, with 19 bases remaining between them. The CDR3 covers 17 residues. The CDR3 region is CASSFLLETGVNEKLFF. As DNA, the CDR3 is TGTGCCAGCAGTTTTCTCCTCGAGACAGGAGTAAATGAAAAACTGTTTTTT.

The chain joins TRBV5-5 to TRBJ1-5; maybe TRBD1 (5 bases). V lost 2 bases and J 2 bases, leaving 14 bases between the germline ends. Germline V CDR1 and CDR2: SGHKS, YYEKEE (reference sequence). This CDR3 has 16 amino acids. CDR3 sequence (DNA): TGTGCCAGCAGCTTCTTCCAGTTGGGGCGCAATCAGCCCCAGCATTTT. Translated, it gives CASSFFQLGRNQPQHF.

J is TRBJ2-3 and V is TRBV11-3; possible D gene TRBD2, 7 bases. Germline V CDR1 and CDR2: SGHNT, YENEEA. The length of the CDR3 is 15 residues. The V gene lost 4 bases and the J gene lost 4 bases, with 15 bases spanning the gap. CDR3 sequence (DNA): TGTGCCAGCAGCTCGGGGAGGGGGGCCGCAGATACGCAGTATTTT. It specifies CASSSGRGAADTQYF.

The rearrangement joins TRBV27 to TRBJ2-5, with TRBD1 matching over 9 bases. CDR3 size: 15 residues. Germline V CDR1 and CDR2: MNHEY, SMNVEV (reference sequence). V shed 8 bases, J shed 2 bases, and the junction held 9 bases outside the gene matches. As DNA, the CDR3 is TGTGCCAGCTCTCAGCGGGACAGGGTGCAAGAGACCCAGTACTTC. The encoded protein is CASSQRDRVQETQYF.

This sequence joins TRBV5-1 and TRBJ2-3, with a weak D call TRBD2 (5 bases). The V and J ends lost 4 bases and 3 bases respectively, with 12 bases between them. Germline CDR1 is SGHRS and CDR2 is YFSETQ. CDR3 length: 14 amino acids. CDR3 sequence: CASSVRVPTDTQYF. CDR3 nucleotide sequence: TGCGCCAGCAGCGTGCGGGTGCCTACAGATACGCAGTATTTT.

The chain employs TRBV6-5 and TRBJ1-2; D might be TRBD1 (6 bases). In germline, CDR1 is MNHEY, CDR2 SVGAGI. The V end lost 5 bases, the J end lost 7 bases, and 11 bases lay between the germline ends. The CDR3 extends over 12 amino acids. The CDR3 region is CASSNRVGGYTF. The CDR3 nucleotides are TGTGCCAGCAGTAACAGGGTCGGTGGCTACACCTTC.

The chain combines TRBV20-1 with TRBJ2-3; 8 bases fit TRBD2. Losses at the gene ends were 6 bases for V and 10 bases for J; bases not matched to a gene: 6. The CDR3 runs 11 residues. Germline-derived CDR1 and CDR2 are DFQATT and SNEGSKA (reference sequence). CDR3 sequence: CSAPSSGPQYF. CDR3 nucleotide sequence: TGCAGTGCCCCCTCTAGCGGGCCGCAGTATTTT.

The rearrangement joins TRBV5-5 to TRBJ2-7; TRBD2 agrees at 12 bases. Germline values: CDR1 SGHKS, CDR2 YYEKEE (reference sequence). Germline trimming cut 5 bases from V and 3 bases from J; bases unmatched to any gene: 3. The CDR3 is 14 amino acids. CDR3: CASRKTSGSYEQYF. As DNA, the CDR3 is TGTGCCAGCAGGAAGACTAGCGGGAGCTACGAGCAGTACTTC.

This chain connects TRBV12-3 or TRBV12-4 to TRBJ2-2; D is perhaps TRBD1 or TRBD2 (5 bases each). Trimming stripped 8 bases from V and 6 bases from J, with 10 bases between. This CDR3 region has 12 residues. In DNA form, the CDR3 reads TGTGCCAGCCGGGACGTAGCCGGGGAGCTGTTTTTT. It is translated as CASRDVAGELFF.

This clone occurred once. The chain links TRBV30 to TRBJ1-6; D not resolved. The CDR3 extends over 12 amino acids. Germline CDR1 is GTSNPN and CDR2 is SVGIG (reference sequence). V gave up 5 bases and J gave up 14 bases, with 16 bases separating them. The DNA of the CDR3 is TGTGCCTGGGGGGATAGCCCGCTAGCCCTCCACTTT. It is translated as CAWGDSPLALHF.

The chain is built from TRBV29-1 and TRBJ2-1; TRBD2 aligns across 8 bases. The CDR3 sequence is 16 residues long. The V gene's germline CDR1 is SQVTM and CDR2 ANQGSEA. V trimming: 1 base; J trimming: 4 bases; junction bases outside the gene matches: 9. The CDR3, as DNA: TGCAGCGTTGAAGGCGCCGCAGCGGGGGATTACAATGAGCAGTTCTTC. The encoded protein is CSVEGAAAGDYNEQFF.

The chain combines TRBV10-1 with TRBJ2-1; 7 bases fit TRBD2. CDR1 is WNHNN and CDR2 is SYGVQD in the germline V gene (reference sequence). The CDR3 contains 16 residues. V lost 4 bases and J lost 4; bases outside the gene matches: 10. Here the CDR3 DNA reads TGCGCCAGCAGTGGGCATACGGGACTAACTTACAATGAGCAGTTCTTC. Protein sequence: CASSGHTGLTYNEQFF.

The rearrangement joins TRBV2 to TRBJ1-5; D is unclear. The CDR3 is made up of 12 amino acids. Germline-derived CDR1 and CDR2 are SNHLY and FYNNEI. Trimming took 8 bases from V and 7 from J, leaving 12 bases between them. The CDR3 bases are TGTGCCAGCGGGGAGGAAACCCAGCCCCAGCATTTT. The encoded protein is CASGEETQPQHF.

The chain links TRBV7-9 to TRBJ2-7; TRBD1 aligns across 12 bases. CDR3 length: 15 residues. With V trimmed by 3 bases and J by 7 bases, 7 bases remained unmatched. CDR1 SEHNR and CDR2 FQNEAQ come from the germline V gene (reference sequence). CDR3 region: CASSFSGQGAREQYF. The CDR3 coding sequence is TGTGCCAGCAGCTTCTCGGGACAGGGGGCGCGGGAGCAGTACTTC.

This clone was observed a few times. The rearrangement uses TRBV3-1 (or the pseudogene TRBV3-2) and TRBJ2-1; TRBD2 aligns across 7 bases. Germline-derived CDR1 and CDR2 are LGHDT and YNNKEL (reference sequence). Trimming took 4 bases from V and 3 from J; bases not matched to a gene: 9. The CDR3 covers 16 residues. CDR3 DNA: TGTGCCAGCAGCCCTAACGCCCGCGGGAGCTACAATGAGCAGTTCTTC. Amino acid sequence: CASSPNARGSYNEQFF.

The rearrangement links TRBV6-5 to TRBJ2-7; D may be TRBD2 (5 bases). The germline V gene has CDR1 MNHEY and CDR2 SVGAGI. Trimming took off 2 bases at V and 3 bases at J, with 14 bases between the two ends. This CDR3 has 15 amino acids. In DNA, the CDR3 is TGTGCCAGCAGTTACGCATCTTCGGGGAGCTACGAGCAGTACTTC. This sequence encodes CASSYASSGSYEQYF.

The gene calls are TRBV5-5 and TRBJ2-2; TRBD2 matches at 12 bases. The ends lost 4 bases at V and 6 bases at J; junction bases unmatched: 4. The CDR3 has 15 residues. CDR1 and CDR2 (germline): SGHKS, YYEKEE (reference sequence). The DNA for the CDR3 is TGTGCCAGCAGCACACGGACTAGCGGGGCCGGGGAGCTGTTTTTT. It is translated as CASSTRTSGAGELFF. Using reference TRBV5-5 and TRBJ2-2 for the parts outside the CDR3, the full variable domain is DAGVTQSPTHLIKTRGQQVTLRCSPISGHKSVSWYQQVLGQGPQFIFQYYEKEERGRGNFPDRFSARQFPNYSSELNVNALLLGDSALYLCASSTRTSGAGELFFGEGSRLTVL.

J is TRBJ1-1 and V is TRBV27, with a weak D call TRBD1 (5 bases). The CDR3 loop spans 17 amino acids. Germline V gene data show CDR1 as MNHEY and CDR2 as SMNVEV (reference sequence). Trimming removed 5 bases from V and 3 bases from J, with 22 bases in between. DNA for the CDR3: TGTGCCAGCAGTCCCCGTCCCTTCGGGGGGGATGACACTGAAGCTTTCTTT. Its protein is CASSPRPFGGDDTEAFF.